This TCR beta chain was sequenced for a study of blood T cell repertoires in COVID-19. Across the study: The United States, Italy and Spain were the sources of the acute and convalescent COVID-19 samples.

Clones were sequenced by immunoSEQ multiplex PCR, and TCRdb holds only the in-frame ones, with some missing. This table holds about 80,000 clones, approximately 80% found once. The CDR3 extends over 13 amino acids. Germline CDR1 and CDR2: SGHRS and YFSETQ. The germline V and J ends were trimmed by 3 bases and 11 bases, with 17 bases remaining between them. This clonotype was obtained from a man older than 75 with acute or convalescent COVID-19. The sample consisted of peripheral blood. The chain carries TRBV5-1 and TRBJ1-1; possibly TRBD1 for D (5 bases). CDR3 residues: CASSYGTLEGAFF. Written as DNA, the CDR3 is TGCGCCAGCAGCTATGGAACACTGGAGGGGGCTTTCTTT.